This T cell receptor (beta chain) originates from a study of cytomegalovirus exposure and HLA in healthy donors. Points from the study as a whole: The productive fraction for most TCR beta V segments was about 87% or about 30% in an earlier analysis. The authors later found most CMV-associated TCR beta chains appeared HLA-restricted.

CDR1 is MNHEY, CDR2 SMNVEV, per germline (reference sequence). After removal of 5 bases from V and 2 bases from J, the junction contained 5 bases not matched to a gene. The CDR3 runs to 16 residues. Everyone who donated was a healthy bone marrow donor. With respect to this clone: Its matching antigen is unknown.

Use of 60 Vbeta and 13 Jbeta primers characterized the PCR. TCRdb keeps only in-frame clones here, not all; method: immunoSEQ multiplex PCR. The sample includes approximately 150,000 clones, approximately 80% of them seen just once. The chain recombines TRBV27 with TRBJ2-7; 14 bases are shared with TRBD2. This receptor was obtained from a young man in good health and CMV-seropositive. The sequencing input was PBMCs. The CDR3 bases are TGTGCCAGCAGTCTGTCGACTAGCGGGGGGGCCTACGAGCAGTACTTC. Protein product: CASSLSTSGGAYEQYF.